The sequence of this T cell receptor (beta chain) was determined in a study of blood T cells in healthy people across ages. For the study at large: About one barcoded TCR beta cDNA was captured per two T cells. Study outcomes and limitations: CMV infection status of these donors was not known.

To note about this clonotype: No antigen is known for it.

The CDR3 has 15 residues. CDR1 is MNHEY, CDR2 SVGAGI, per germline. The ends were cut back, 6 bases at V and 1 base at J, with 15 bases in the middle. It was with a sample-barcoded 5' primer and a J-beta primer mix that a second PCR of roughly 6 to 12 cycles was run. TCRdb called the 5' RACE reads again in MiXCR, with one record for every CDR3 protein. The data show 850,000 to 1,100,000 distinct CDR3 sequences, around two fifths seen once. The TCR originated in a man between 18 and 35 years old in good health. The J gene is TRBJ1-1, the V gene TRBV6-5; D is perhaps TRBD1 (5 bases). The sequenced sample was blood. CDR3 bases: TGTGCCAGCAGCCCACGGGGCACCCGGAACACTGAAGCTTTCTTT. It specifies CASSPRGTRNTEAFF.